These T cell receptor beta chains were read from a single sample in a study of blood T cell repertoires in COVID-19. Sequenced by immunoSEQ multiplex PCR; TCRdb stores in-frame clones only, minus some. The repertoire holds about 80,000 clones, about 85% seen once, with just under 6% in the top ten. Sequencing was done on a sample of peripheral blood. These receptors all come from a man aged 60 to 75 with active or convalescent COVID-19. The CDR3 runs from the conserved cysteine through the conserved F or W. Each record gives: J gene, V gene, D gene, CDR3 protein. A D gene is named only where the DNA matches it firmly.

j_call: TRBJ2-3
v_call: TRBV12-3/TRBV12-4
d_call: .
cdr3_aa: CASSIRVTDTQYF

j_call: TRBJ1-2
v_call: TRBV6-5
d_call: TRBD1
cdr3_aa: CASSYSGQGYGYTF

j_call: TRBJ2-1
v_call: TRBV7-9
d_call: TRBD2
cdr3_aa: CASSFSGRSYNEQFF

j_call: TRBJ1-1
v_call: TRBV5-8
d_call: .
cdr3_aa: CASSLDPLTHMNTEAFF

j_call: TRBJ1-5
v_call: TRBV6-2/TRBV6-3
d_call: TRBD1
cdr3_aa: CASSPQGVSNQPQHF

j_call: TRBJ1-3
v_call: TRBV4-1
d_call: .
cdr3_aa: CASSSSTGSGNTIYF

j_call: TRBJ2-1
v_call: TRBV24-1
d_call: .
cdr3_aa: CATSDSRGAGEDNEQFF

j_call: TRBJ1-2
v_call: TRBV6-5
d_call: .
cdr3_aa: CASSYTTGGSYGYTF

j_call: TRBJ1-2
v_call: TRBV7-9
d_call: .
cdr3_aa: CASSSTHGSGYTF

j_call: TRBJ2-3
v_call: TRBV18
d_call: TRBD2
cdr3_aa: CASSPPSRTSGGSTDTQYF

j_call: TRBJ1-4
v_call: TRBV9
d_call: .
cdr3_aa: CASSVGQSNEKLFF

j_call: TRBJ2-5
v_call: TRBV30
d_call: .
cdr3_aa: CAWRRGRYQETQYF

j_call: TRBJ2-1
v_call: TRBV6-2/TRBV6-3
d_call: TRBD2
cdr3_aa: CASSDPSGGRENEQFF

j_call: TRBJ1-1
v_call: TRBV11-2
d_call: .
cdr3_aa: CASSLGVGVLNTEAFF

j_call: TRBJ2-1
v_call: TRBV11-1
d_call: TRBD1
cdr3_aa: CASSLARGGSVYNEQFF

j_call: TRBJ2-2
v_call: TRBV4-2
d_call: .
cdr3_aa: CASSQVEGGPTNTGELFF

j_call: TRBJ2-5
v_call: TRBV4-1
d_call: TRBD1
cdr3_aa: CASSRSGTGNGETQYF

j_call: TRBJ1-6
v_call: TRBV3-1/TRBV3-2
d_call: .
cdr3_aa: CASSQYSGAPLHF

j_call: TRBJ2-1
v_call: TRBV11-2
d_call: TRBD2
cdr3_aa: CASSLASGGWNEQFF

j_call: TRBJ1-1
v_call: TRBV30
d_call: .
cdr3_aa: CAWSGGSFMNTEAFF

j_call: TRBJ2-1
v_call: TRBV6-5
d_call: .
cdr3_aa: CASSRGTINEQFF

j_call: TRBJ2-5
v_call: TRBV6-5
d_call: TRBD1
cdr3_aa: CASSYFGTGGETQYF

j_call: TRBJ1-4
v_call: TRBV2
d_call: TRBD1
cdr3_aa: CASRNRGLGEKLFF

j_call: TRBJ2-7
v_call: TRBV4-2
d_call: .
cdr3_aa: CASSQEGSVAGHSPLYEQYF

j_call: TRBJ1-2
v_call: TRBV7-2
d_call: .
cdr3_aa: CASSSPFLQGGGYTF

j_call: TRBJ2-7
v_call: TRBV5-1
d_call: TRBD1
cdr3_aa: CASSPQGTVTYEQYF

j_call: TRBJ2-3
v_call: TRBV19
d_call: .
cdr3_aa: CASSTPGGSPSTDTQYF

j_call: TRBJ2-5
v_call: TRBV7-2
d_call: TRBD2
cdr3_aa: CASSLTSGGAVETQYF

j_call: TRBJ1-4
v_call: TRBV6-6
d_call: .
cdr3_aa: CASTRDRIEEKLFF

j_call: TRBJ2-1
v_call: TRBV9
d_call: TRBD2
cdr3_aa: CASSVGASGGLSYNEQFF

j_call: TRBJ2-7
v_call: TRBV12-2
d_call: .
cdr3_aa: CASRLRDELSDRDSSYEQYF

j_call: TRBJ1-6
v_call: TRBV6-5
d_call: .
cdr3_aa: CASSYRGESNSPLHF

j_call: TRBJ2-3
v_call: TRBV5-1
d_call: .
cdr3_aa: CASSQIERDIGRDTQYF

j_call: TRBJ1-5
v_call: TRBV29-1
d_call: TRBD1
cdr3_aa: CSDPTGENQPQHF

j_call: TRBJ2-3
v_call: TRBV11-2
d_call: TRBD2
cdr3_aa: CASSTIAGGPTDTQYF

j_call: TRBJ2-2
v_call: TRBV30
d_call: .
cdr3_aa: CAWNPHPTGANTGELFF

j_call: TRBJ1-6
v_call: TRBV7-2
d_call: TRBD1
cdr3_aa: CASSSRQGAYNSPLHF

j_call: TRBJ1-3
v_call: TRBV10-3
d_call: TRBD1
cdr3_aa: CAISEGQGLDTIYF

j_call: TRBJ2-3
v_call: TRBV19
d_call: .
cdr3_aa: CASSVRLGSTDTQYF

j_call: TRBJ2-7
v_call: TRBV5-1
d_call: TRBD2
cdr3_aa: CASSLIAGVEQYF

j_call: TRBJ1-1
v_call: TRBV4-3
d_call: .
cdr3_aa: CASSLQEDTEAFF

j_call: TRBJ2-2
v_call: TRBV5-8
d_call: .
cdr3_aa: CASRTFETGELFF

j_call: TRBJ1-5
v_call: TRBV5-5
d_call: .
cdr3_aa: CASSPYWQDNQPQHF

j_call: TRBJ1-1
v_call: TRBV10-3
d_call: .
cdr3_aa: CASRPGTKNTEAFF

j_call: TRBJ2-7
v_call: TRBV2
d_call: TRBD1
cdr3_aa: CASSSDRAYEQYF

j_call: TRBJ2-1
v_call: TRBV14
d_call: TRBD1
cdr3_aa: CASSRYTGTGMREQFF

j_call: TRBJ1-2
v_call: TRBV7-9
d_call: TRBD1
cdr3_aa: CASSLEGTGAGYTF

j_call: TRBJ2-7
v_call: TRBV5-1
d_call: .
cdr3_aa: CASSYRGQGGYEQYF

j_call: TRBJ2-3
v_call: TRBV28
d_call: TRBD2
cdr3_aa: CASTAAGGQGDTQYF

j_call: TRBJ2-5
v_call: TRBV7-2
d_call: TRBD2
cdr3_aa: CASSHKAGESETQYF

j_call: TRBJ2-5
v_call: TRBV7-9
d_call: TRBD2
cdr3_aa: CASSEPGTSGVGTQYF

j_call: TRBJ1-6
v_call: TRBV2
d_call: .
cdr3_aa: CASKRGREGNSPLHF